These T cell receptor beta chains were read from a single sample in a study of cytomegalovirus exposure and HLA in healthy donors. Measured with immunoSEQ multiplex PCR; TCRdb has only the in-frame clones, and not every one. The sample shows 80,000 to 95,000 clones, under 75% of them seen only once. Specimen: PBMCs. These receptors were collected from a human donor in good health. Each CDR3 is given with its conserved first and last residue. D genes are given only for firm matches. Rows may omit the clone size; those that give it use once, few, many or a size class.

>NA|TRBV11-3|TRBD1|TRBJ1-2
CASSLGQGGGYTF
TGTGCCAGCAGCCTGGGACAGGGAGGTGGCTACACCTTC
>NA|TRBV9|NA|TRBJ1-3
CASSVKSQGFSPHTIYF
TGTGCCAGCAGCGTAAAGTCCCAGGGTTTTTCTCCCCACACCATATATTTT
>NA|TRBV5-6|NA|TRBJ2-7
CASSLVQVYEQYF
TGTGCCAGCAGCTTGGTGCAGGTTTACGAGCAGTACTTC
>NA|TRBV10-2|NA|TRBJ2-5
CASSGGSGVETQYF
TGCGCCAGCAGTGGGGGATCAGGGGTAGAGACCCAGTACTTC
>NA|TRBV5-1|NA|TRBJ2-5
CASSLVGREETQYF
TGCGCCAGCAGCTTGGTGGGCAGGGAAGAGACCCAGTACTTC
>once|TRBV5-4|TRBD2|TRBJ2-3
CASSLGLGRGSFTDTQYF
TGTGCCAGCAGCTTGGGGCTTGGGCGGGGGAGTTTCACAGATACGCAGTATTTT
>NA|TRBV2|NA|TRBJ1-1
CASSETRRNTEAFF
TGTGCCAGCAGTGAAACCCGGAGGAACACTGAAGCTTTCTTT
>NA|TRBV30|TRBD1|TRBJ1-5
CAWSTKQGTTYSNQPQHF
TGTGCCTGGAGTACAAAACAGGGGACAACATATAGCAATCAGCCCCAGCATTTT
>NA|TRBV9|NA|TRBJ2-7
CASSGQDLGYEQYF
TGTGCCAGCAGCGGACAGGACTTGGGCTACGAGCAGTACTTC
>NA|TRBV27|NA|TRBJ2-1
CASSLSASYNEQFF
TGTGCCAGCAGTTTATCGGCAAGTTACAATGAGCAGTTCTTC
>NA|TRBV18|TRBD1|TRBJ1-4
CASSPGRGGATNEKLFF
TGTGCCAGCTCACCAGGGAGAGGGGGCGCGACTAATGAAAAACTGTTTTTT
>few|TRBV19|NA|TRBJ1-2
CASSIGQGSYGYTF
TGTGCCAGTAGTATAGGGCAGGGGAGCTATGGCTACACCTTC
>NA|TRBV5-5|NA|TRBJ2-3
CASSVGVGTPDTQYF
TGTGCCAGCAGCGTTGGCGTGGGGACTCCAGATACGCAGTATTTT
>NA|TRBV5-1|NA|TRBJ2-7
CASSLVGEVYEQYF
TGCGCCAGCAGCTTGGTGGGGGAGGTCTACGAGCAGTACTTC
>NA|TRBV2|NA|TRBJ1-2
CASSVSRDYGYTF
TGTGCCAGCAGTGTAAGCAGGGACTATGGCTACACCTTC
>few|TRBV5-1|TRBD1|TRBJ2-5
CASSRGQGARETQYF
TGCGCCAGCAGCCGTGGCCAGGGGGCCAGGGAGACCCAGTACTTC
>NA|TRBV7-3|NA|TRBJ2-1
CASTESRGSNEQFF
TGTGCCAGCACCGAGAGTAGGGGGTCAAATGAGCAGTTCTTC
>NA|TRBV27|NA|TRBJ1-6
CASSLFGIGYNSPLHF
TGTGCCAGCAGTTTATTCGGGATTGGGTATAATTCACCCCTCCACTTT
>NA|TRBV5-1|NA|TRBJ1-2
CASSLEGREDGYTF
TGCGCCAGCAGCTTGGAGGGCAGGGAAGATGGCTACACCTTC
>NA|TRBV18|NA|TRBJ2-7
CASSPVASARGEQYF
TGTGCCAGCTCACCAGTCGCTAGCGCCCGGGGCGAGCAGTACTTC
>NA|TRBV4-3|NA|TRBJ1-4
CASSRLYRDRLNEKLFF
TGCGCCAGCAGCCGCCTCTACAGAGACAGGTTGAATGAAAAACTGTTTTTT
>NA|TRBV11-3|TRBD1|TRBJ2-1
CASSSQAGGYNEQFF
TGTGCCAGCAGCTCCCAGGCAGGGGGCTACAATGAGCAGTTCTTC
>NA|TRBV27|NA|TRBJ2-1
CASRTTGVSYNEQFF
TGTGCCAGCAGAACTACGGGGGTCTCCTACAATGAGCAGTTCTTC
>NA|TRBV6-5|TRBD1|TRBJ1-1
CASTETGGEAFF
TGTGCCAGCACCGAAACAGGGGGTGAAGCTTTCTTT
>once|TRBV5-6|NA|TRBJ1-1
CASRADRRNTEAFF
TGTGCCAGCAGAGCCGACAGGCGGAACACTGAAGCTTTCTTT
>NA|TRBV6-5|TRBD1|TRBJ1-2
CASSPGQLNYGYTF
TGTGCCAGCAGCCCGGGACAGCTAAATTATGGCTACACCTTC
>once|TRBV5-1|TRBD2|TRBJ2-1
CASSPTSGTYNEQFF
TGCGCCAGCAGCCCAACTAGCGGTACCTACAATGAGCAGTTCTTC
>NA|TRBV30|TRBD1|TRBJ2-7
CAWMFDRASYEQYF
TGTGCCTGGATGTTTGACAGGGCATCCTACGAGCAGTACTTC
>NA|TRBV6-1|TRBD1|TRBJ1-2
CASSQDRGSYGYTF
TGTGCCAGCAGTCAGGACAGGGGGAGCTATGGCTACACCTTC
>NA|TRBV9|NA|TRBJ2-4
CASSAGDRLAKNIQYF
TGTGCCAGCAGCGCAGGGGACCGACTAGCCAAAAACATTCAGTACTTC
>NA|TRBV5-4|TRBD1|TRBJ2-4
CASSLLGTGLAKNIQYF
TGTGCCAGCAGCCTACTCGGGACAGGACTAGCCAAAAACATTCAGTACTTC
>NA|TRBV9|NA|TRBJ2-5
CASSVGSGGAETQYF
TGTGCCAGCAGCGTAGGATCGGGGGGCGCGGAGACCCAGTACTTC
>NA|TRBV2|NA|TRBJ1-3
CASSEKQALGNTIYF
TGTGCCAGCAGTGAAAAACAAGCGCTCGGAAACACCATATATTTT
>few|TRBV11-2|TRBD1|TRBJ1-6
CASSRTGGANSPLHF
TGTGCCAGCAGCCGGACAGGGGGCGCGAATTCACCCCTCCACTTT
>few|TRBV7-9|NA|TRBJ2-1
CASSLGTGNEQFF
TGTGCCAGCAGCTTAGGTACCGGCAATGAGCAGTTCTTC
>NA|TRBV4-3|NA|TRBJ1-6
CASSQGGGQGSPLHF
TGCGCCAGCAGCCAAGGGGGAGGACAAGGCTCACCCCTCCACTTT
>NA|TRBV11-2|TRBD1|TRBJ1-1
CASSSGTGTEAFF
TGTGCCAGCAGCTCCGGGACAGGCACTGAAGCTTTCTTT
>few|TRBV9|NA|TRBJ2-7
CASSATTGADYEQYF
TGTGCCAGCAGCGCGACTACTGGTGCGGACTACGAGCAGTACTTC
>NA|TRBV27|TRBD1|TRBJ1-4
CASSPLDRGGEKLFF
TGTGCCAGCAGTCCATTGGACAGGGGCGGTGAAAAACTGTTTTTT
>NA|TRBV7-2|NA|TRBJ1-1
CASSLSGVGTEAFF
TGTGCCAGCAGCTTATCAGGGGTTGGCACTGAAGCTTTCTTT
>once|TRBV18|NA|TRBJ1-1
CASSPLQQGNTEAFF
TGTGCCAGCTCACCACTTCAACAGGGGAACACTGAAGCTTTCTTT
>NA|TRBV29-1|TRBD1|TRBJ2-1
CSVVAGQVHNEQFF
TGCAGCGTTGTCGCGGGACAGGTCCACAATGAGCAGTTCTTC
>NA|TRBV6-1|TRBD1|TRBJ1-1
CASSELRGGSTEAFF
TGTGCCAGCAGTGAGCTCAGAGGGGGCAGCACTGAAGCTTTCTTT
>medium-sized|TRBV10-3|NA|TRBJ1-1
CAISESGRLNTEAFF
TGTGCCATCAGTGAGTCAGGCAGGCTGAACACTGAAGCTTTCTTT
>NA|TRBV6-5|NA|TRBJ1-4
CASSYGRNRGEKLFF
TGTGCCAGCAGTTACGGACGGAATAGGGGTGAAAAACTGTTTTTT
>NA|TRBV7-2|NA|TRBJ2-5
CASSWGGSHKETQYF
TGTGCCAGCAGCTGGGGAGGCAGTCATAAAGAGACCCAGTACTTC
>NA|TRBV10-3|NA|TRBJ2-1
CAISGKQTYNEQFF
TGTGCCATCAGTGGCAAGCAGACTTACAATGAGCAGTTCTTC
>NA|TRBV2|NA|TRBJ2-3
CASSERLSIADTQYF
TGTGCCAGCAGTGAACGATTGAGTATCGCAGATACGCAGTATTTT
>NA|TRBV7-2|TRBD2|TRBJ2-7
CASSLRGTSGGAVYEQYF
TGTGCCAGCAGCCTCCGCGGGACTAGCGGGGGGGCCGTTTACGAGCAGTACTTC
>NA|TRBV13|NA|TRBJ2-7
CASSTRLGGPFDEQYF
TGTGCCAGCAGCACCCGTTTGGGGGGGCCATTCGACGAGCAGTACTTC
>NA|TRBV18|TRBD1|TRBJ1-1
CASSPQQGRNTEAFF
TGTGCCAGCTCACCACAACAGGGGAGGAACACTGAAGCTTTCTTT
>NA|TRBV9|NA|TRBJ2-3
CASSPLGTDTQYF
TGTGCCAGCAGCCCACTAGGCACAGATACGCAGTATTTT
>few|TRBV11-2|TRBD2|TRBJ2-2
CASSNRLAGGTGELFF
TGTGCCAGCAGCAACCGACTAGCGGGGGGGACCGGGGAGCTGTTTTTT
>NA|TRBV9|NA|TRBJ2-3
CASSVATTGGTDTQYF
TGTGCCAGCAGCGTAGCTACGACAGGAGGTACAGATACGCAGTATTTT
>once|TRBV7-3|NA|TRBJ2-2
CASSLWGANTGELFF
TGTGCCAGCAGCTTATGGGGAGCGAACACCGGGGAGCTGTTTTTT
>NA|TRBV11-3|TRBD2|TRBJ2-7
CASSLGGTSGAYEQYF
TGTGCCAGCAGCTTAGGTGGGACTAGCGGGGCCTACGAGCAGTACTTC
>NA|TRBV29-1|TRBD2|TRBJ2-7
CSVEAPGGAHEQYF
TGCAGCGTTGAGGCCCCCGGGGGGGCCCACGAGCAGTACTTC
>NA|TRBV5-1|NA|TRBJ1-2
CASSLDTGPTGNYGYTF
TGCGCCAGCAGCCTAGATACAGGGCCAACGGGTAACTATGGCTACACCTTC
>few|TRBV14|NA|TRBJ2-7
CASSQAGFGKYF
TGTGCCAGCAGCCAAGCAGGGTTTGGAAAGTACTTC